The text below deals with one T cell receptor beta chain. No cognate antigen has been identified for it. No base-level quality is on record; no much larger clone is a single base apart. The entry originates in a study of blood T cell repertoires in COVID-19 (dated by TCRdb to between 2020 and 2021). Some background on the complete study: Samples covering the acute and convalescent phases of COVID-19 were provided by collaborators in the United States, Italy and Spain. The prospective study material was composed of cDNA or gDNA derived from T cells, B-cell-depleted T cells, or PBMCs. The dataset comprised deeply sampled blood TCRbeta repertoires from subjects exposed to, actively infected with, or recovered from COVID-19. A freely available public database, intended as a resource for researchers studying the immune response to SARS-CoV-2, is where the repertoires were released. The samples were drawn from two sources: the first 160 participants of the ongoing ImmuneRACE study, and 950 to 1,500 subjects contributed by 6 global collaborators. Sample metadata almost always included a de-identified subject ID, COVID-19 status, age in years and sex. HLA class I and class II types, where available, came from metadata supplied by the sample provider rather than from assay-based typing. The paper's findings and limits, for the study overall: The quantity of clinical and demographic metadata differed by source and by participant and was supplied without curation.

The immunoSEQ Assay, a bias-controlled multiplex PCR, was used to amplify TCRbeta CDR3 regions from genomic DNA. Per the source publication's procedure: Within the assay, amplification of reference gene primers was used to estimate how many nucleated cells each sample contained. To quantify the absolute abundance of each unique TCRbeta CDR3 rearrangement, sequence reads were collapsed and filtered. For each sample, productive Simpson clonality was calculated by taking the square root of Simpson's diversity index across productive rearrangements. The table comes from immuneACCESS by way of TCRdb, which keeps in-frame sequences with V and J called. Part of the clones is missing from these tables; in studies checked, under half for an unresolved V gene and the rest for unknown reasons. V and J calls and clone size are those listed in that table; D and trimming were worked out from the DNA. This sample comprises hundreds of thousands of clones, 85% to 90% of them detected only once. 1.5% to 2% of the sample is in the top ten clones.

The germline V and J ends show losses of 0 bases and 12 bases respectively, and no gene match explains 8 bases of the junction. CDR1 and CDR2 are read off the germline V gene as SGHRS and YFSETQ. Spanning cysteine to phenylalanine, the CDR3 consists of 13 amino acids. This entry keeps only the CDR3 DNA: 39 bases, framed from base 1. Participants in the prospective study were enrolled through a virtual design, were aged about 18 to 90 years, and lived in roughly 25 United States geographic areas. Cohort assignment in the prospective study relied on participant-reported clinical history from a screening survey and a study questionnaire. Mobile phlebotomists in the prospective study collected whole blood, serum and a nasopharyngeal or oropharyngeal swab from every participant. Participants in the prospective study had the option to provide additional blood draws and questionnaires over an approximately 2-month period. Before DNA extraction, blood samples from the prospective study were shipped at room temperature or frozen.

The chain uses TRBV5-1 and TRBJ1-1, and 7 bases in between align with TRBD1. Sequences were obtained from PBMCs or T cells enriched from blood (not recorded which). The TCR sequence derives from a woman younger than 35 with acute COVID-19. The nucleotide sequence reads TGCGCCAGCAGCTTGGGGGACAGAGCCGGGACTTTCTTT. Its coded protein is CASSLGDRAGTFF.